Listed here is a single T cell receptor beta chain. What it binds is not known. The sample originates from a study of siplizumab effects on memory and regulatory T cells. Study conclusions and caveats: Most alloreactive clones went unmapped to unstimulated subsets; only a minor fraction mapped. Alloreactive sequences traceable to unstimulated CD4+ memory cells were significantly reduced by siplizumab. Tregs proliferating in siplizumab cultures lacked confirmation of their suppressive function.

Assays were performed on about 100,000 TCR templates per sample. Profiling relied on immunoSEQ multiplex PCR, and the TCRdb table lists in-frame clones only, not all of them. This table has under 100,000 clones, 87% appearing once. The specimen was Tregs sorted from blood. The clonotype comes from a human donor in good health.

CDR3 in amino acids: CASSSPTGWNYGYTF. The CDR3 DNA reads TGTGCCAGCAGCTCCCCGACAGGGTGGAACTATGGCTACACCTTC. The chain joins TRBV5-4 to TRBJ1-2; 7 nucleotides align to TRBD1. This CDR3 spans 15 amino acids. The V gene end was trimmed by 3 bases and the J gene end by 2 bases; junction bases not matched to a gene: 7. Looked up from germline, CDR1 is SGHNT and CDR2 is YYREEE (reference sequence). Drawing the rest from reference TRBV5-4 and TRBJ1-2, the complete variable domain is ETGVTQSPTHLIKTRGQQVTLRCSSQSGHNTVSWYQQALGQGPQFIFQYYREEENGRGNFPPRFSGLQFPNYSSELNVNALELDDSALYLCASSSPTGWNYGYTFGSGTRLTVV.